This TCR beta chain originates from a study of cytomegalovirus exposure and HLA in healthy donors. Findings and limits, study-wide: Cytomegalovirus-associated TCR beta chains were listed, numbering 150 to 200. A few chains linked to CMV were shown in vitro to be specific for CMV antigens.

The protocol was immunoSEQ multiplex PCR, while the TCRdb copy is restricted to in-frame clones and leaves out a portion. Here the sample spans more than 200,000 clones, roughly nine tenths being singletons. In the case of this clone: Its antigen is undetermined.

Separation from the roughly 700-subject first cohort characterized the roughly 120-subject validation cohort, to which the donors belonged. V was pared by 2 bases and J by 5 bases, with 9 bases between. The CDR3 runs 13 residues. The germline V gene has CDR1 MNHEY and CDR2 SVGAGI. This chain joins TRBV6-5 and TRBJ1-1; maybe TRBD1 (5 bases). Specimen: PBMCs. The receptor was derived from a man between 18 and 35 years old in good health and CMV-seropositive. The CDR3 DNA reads TGTGCCAGCAGTTACCAAAGGGGAACTGAAGCTTTCTTT. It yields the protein CASSYQRGTEAFF.